This T cell receptor beta chain is drawn from a study of graft-versus-host responses after intestinal transplantation. V lost 0 bases to trimming and J lost 8 bases, with 11 bases between them. The CDR3 totals 14 residues. Germline CDR1 is SGHTA and CDR2 is FQGTGA. Some clones are missing from TCRdb's copy, which holds only in-frame ones; the method was immunoSEQ multiplex PCR. The sample has some 130,000 clones; about 93% are singletons. The count of this clone is one. Its antigen is unknown. Study conclusions and caveats: Within allografts, high graft-versus-host to host-versus-graft clonal ratios were seen among patients with graft-donor T cell macrochimerism. Investigators detected GvH clones in recipient marrow, with some emerging earlier in ileum or blood.

This material consisted of unstimulated CD4+ T cells sorted from spleen or lymph node cells, taken before intestinal transplant. The clonotype originates from a human donor who received an intestinal transplant. This sequence joins TRBV7-3 and TRBJ1-5; a possible D gene is TRBD1 (6 bases). The CDR3 DNA follows: TGTGCCAGCAGCTTAACGGGGGGCGGTGAGCCCCAGCATTTT. Its protein product is CASSLTGGGEPQHF.